This record covers a single T cell receptor (beta chain). These data are taken from a study of blood T cell repertoires in COVID-19. About the research overall: Sites in the United States, Italy and Spain provided acute and convalescent COVID-19 samples. The cDNA or gDNA used as material had been derived from T cells, B-cell-depleted T cells, or PBMCs.

J lost 7 bases, V lost 1 base, and 5 bases had no gene match. Germline CDR1 and CDR2: LGHNA and YNFKEQ. CDR3 length equals 16 residues. Per the authors' pipeline: Amplification of reference gene primers was used by the study to estimate nucleated cell counts. Only in-frame clones appear in the TCRdb table, and some are missing; sequencing was by immunoSEQ multiplex PCR. The V and J calls and the clone size are those of that table, but D and trimming were determined from the DNA. The sample comprises 150,000 to 180,000 clones, 75% to 90% of which are singletons, and over 12% rests with the top ten. This chain links TRBV4-2 with TRBJ2-1; TRBD2 matches at 12 bases. The sequence was collected from a woman aged 40 to 50 with acute or convalescent COVID-19. The sequenced sample was peripheral blood. CDR3 bases: TGTGCCAGCAGCCAAGGCTCTAGCGGGGGGGCTAATGAGCAGTTCTTC. It yields the protein CASSQGSSGGANEQFF.